The TCR beta chain described here comes from a study of shared clonotypes between healthy human individuals. Study-wide background: Serving as donors were a couple of women and three men, whose ages spanned 18 to 49.

Points on this clone: Antigen: not known. This sample also contains other DNA sequences that code for the same CDR3.

Repertoires were generated with immunoSEQ multiplex PCR, while TCRdb's copy carries only in-frame clones and drops some. The profile shows some 1.5 million clones, around 98% of them singletons. Findings and caveats of the study: Approximately 5.1% was the fraction of naive CD4 clonotypes found shared across four donors.

This clonotype originated in a man aged 25 to 40 in good health. The sequenced sample consisted of naive CD4+ T cells sorted from blood. Subset described: CD45RA+ positively selected.

The CDR3 DNA reads as TGTGCCAGCAGTTTATGGGGATACGAGCAGTACTTC. It yields the protein CASSLWGYEQYF. The chain recombines TRBV28 with TRBJ2-7; unclear D gene. CDR3 length: 12 amino acids. Germline lookup yields CDR1 MDHEN and CDR2 SYDVKM. Trimming cost V 0 bases and J 4 bases, with 4 bases left between them.